The 24 T cell receptor beta chains below come from one sample, sequenced in a study of blood T cell repertoires in COVID-19. Data came from immunoSEQ multiplex PCR; TCRdb stores just in-frame clones and leaves some out. Among tens of thousands of clones listed, nearly 90% were seen once. Input material: peripheral blood. The receptors originated from a man older than 75 with acute or convalescent COVID-19.

The gene calls are TRBV24-1 and TRBJ2-1; TRBD2 agrees at 10 bases. J was trimmed by 7 bases and V by 7 bases; bases with no gene match: 9. Per germline, CDR1 KGHDR and CDR2 SFDVKD. The CDR3 is 15 residues long. The CDR3 loop reads CATRSAGGPQNEQFF. The CDR3 coding sequence is TGTGCCACCAGGTCAGCGGGAGGGCCTCAAAATGAGCAGTTCTTC.

The chain is built from TRBV5-8 and TRBJ2-1, with TRBD2 identical over 9 bases. The CDR3 is 15 amino acids. V lost 0 bases and J lost 8; bases outside the gene matches: 6. CDR1 and CDR2 from the germline V gene are SGHTS and YDEGEE. CDR3 nucleotide sequence: TGTGCCAGCAGCTTGGTAGCCCGGACTAGCGATGAGCAGTTCTTC. Protein: CASSLVARTSDEQFF.

This chain joins TRBV7-8 and TRBJ2-1; no reliable D call. Germline CDR1 and CDR2: SGHVS and FQNEAQ. The length of the CDR3 is 13 residues. V lost 5 bases and J 7 bases, leaving 12 bases between the germline ends. CDR3 nucleotides: TGTGCCAGCAGCCAAACCCTAGGAAATGAGCAGTTCTTC. It codes for CASSQTLGNEQFF. Filled out from reference TRBV7-8 and TRBJ2-1, the complete variable domain reads GAGVSQSPRYKVAKRGQDVALRCDPISGHVSLFWYQQALGQGPEFLTYFQNEAQLDKSGLPSDRFFAERPEGSVSTLKIQRTQQEDSAVYLCASSQTLGNEQFFGPGTRLTVL.

This chain connects TRBV7-2 to TRBJ2-5; 8 bases are shared with TRBD2. Per the germline V gene, CDR1 is SGHTA and CDR2 is FQGNSA. This CDR3 is 15 amino acids long. Germline trimming cut 4 bases from V and 0 bases from J; bases unmatched to any gene: 4. This CDR3 is CASSSQRENQETQYF. CDR3 nucleotide sequence: TGTGCCAGCAGCTCCCAGCGGGAGAACCAAGAGACCCAGTACTTC.

The CDR3 bases are TGTGCCAGCAGCTTGCGGTACCAAGAGACCCAGTACTTC. It translates to CASSLRYQETQYF. The rearrangement links TRBV7-2 to TRBJ2-5; D not certain. Per germline, CDR1 SGHTA and CDR2 FQGNSA. The germline V and J ends were trimmed by 3 bases and 0 bases, with 5 bases remaining between them. The CDR3 has 13 amino acids.

Written as DNA, the CDR3 is TGTGCCAGCAGTGAAGTAGACAGACAAGAGACCCAGTACTTC. Translated: CASSEVDRQETQYF. The chain uses TRBV6-1 and TRBJ2-5, with D perhaps TRBD1 (5 bases). Trimming shortened V by 1 base and J by 2 bases, and 8 bases separated the two germline ends. CDR3 length: 14 residues. Looked up from germline, CDR1 is MNHNS and CDR2 is SASEGT.

This chain links TRBV7-2 with TRBJ2-4, with 7 bases lining up with TRBD2. CDR3 length equals 12 residues. V trimming: 4 bases; J trimming: 16 bases; junction bases outside the gene matches: 10. The germline V gene has CDR1 SGHTA and CDR2 FQGNSA. In DNA form, the CDR3 reads TGTGCCAGCAGCTCCTTTCCGGGACTACTATACTTC. The encoded protein is CASSSFPGLLYF.

CDR3 protein: CASSPYRGRGNEQFF. For the CDR3, the DNA is TGTGCCAGCAGCCCATACAGGGGAAGGGGAAATGAGCAGTTCTTC. This chain uses TRBV11-2 with TRBJ2-1, with 7 bases fitting TRBD1. The CDR3 consists of 15 residues. Germline lookup yields CDR1 SGHAT and CDR2 FQNNGV. With 5 bases clipped from V and 7 bases from J, the junction kept 11 bases outside the gene matches.

This rearrangement joins TRBV27 to TRBJ1-2; D not certain. V shed 3 bases and J shed 5 bases, with 13 bases lying between them. The germline CDR1 and CDR2 sequences are MNHEY and SMNVEV (reference sequence). This CDR3 is built from 14 residues. This chain's CDR3 is CASSFGGPPYGYTF. DNA of the CDR3: TGTGCCAGCAGTTTCGGCGGGCCTCCTTATGGCTACACCTTC.

V usage is TRBV2 and J usage is TRBJ1-1; TRBD1 might be the D (5 bases). From germline, CDR1 is SNHLY and CDR2 FYNNEI. V was cut by 7 bases and J by 1 base, with 16 bases left in between. The length of the CDR3 is 15 residues. Written as DNA, the CDR3 is TGTGCCAGCATGTTACGGGGGAAGGGGAACACTGAAGCTTTCTTT. Its protein product is CASMLRGKGNTEAFF.

This sequence joins TRBV5-1 and TRBJ2-3; tentatively, D is TRBD2 (6 bases). V dropped 1 base and J dropped 1 base, with 7 bases sitting between them. Germline values: CDR1 SGHRS, CDR2 YFSETQ. CDR3 length: 14 amino acids. The CDR3 nucleotides are TGCGCCAGCAGCTTGTCTAGCGGCACAGATACGCAGTATTTT. This sequence encodes CASSLSSGTDTQYF. Filled out from reference TRBV5-1 and TRBJ2-3, the complete variable domain reads KAGVTQTPRYLIKTRGQQVTLSCSPISGHRSVSWYQQTPGQGLQFLFEYFSETQRNKGNFPGRFSGRQFSNSRSEMNVSTLELGDSALYLCASSLSSGTDTQYFGPGTRLTVL.

The V gene is TRBV19, the J gene TRBJ2-1; the match to TRBD2 covers 8 bases. With 5 bases clipped from V and 0 bases from J, the junction kept 9 bases outside the gene matches. The CDR3 contains 17 residues. Germline loops: CDR1 LNHDA, CDR2 SQIVND (reference sequence). Here the CDR3 reads CASSSFSGGSSYNEQFF. The CDR3 DNA reads as TGTGCCAGTAGTTCCTTTTCGGGGGGGAGCTCCTACAATGAGCAGTTCTTC. Together with reference TRBV19 and TRBJ2-1, the CDR3 gives the full variable domain: DGGITQSPKYLFRKEGQNVTLSCEQNLNHDAMYWYRQDPGQGLRLIYYSQIVNDFQKGDIAEGYSVSREKKESFPLTVTSAQKNPTAFYLCASSSFSGGSSYNEQFFGPGTRLTVL.

The CDR3 DNA reads as TGTGCCAGCAGCGCGGCCGCGGGGGACACTGAAGCTTTCTTT. This gives the protein CASSAAAGDTEAFF. The rearrangement links TRBV7-9 to TRBJ1-1, with D possibly being TRBD1 (5 bases). Germline CDR1 SEHNR, CDR2 FQNEAQ (reference sequence). The CDR3 loop spans 14 amino acids. Trimming removed 5 bases from V and 3 bases from J, with 13 bases in between.

The chain uses TRBV18 and TRBJ1-2; D is ambiguous. CDR1 KGHSH and CDR2 LQKENI come from the germline V gene. The CDR3 runs 14 residues. V was shortened by 2 bases and J by 0 bases, with 7 bases between the two germline ends. Here the CDR3 reads CASSPTQANYGYTF. The DNA for the CDR3 is TGTGCCAGCTCACCAACCCAGGCTAACTATGGCTACACCTTC.

The chain employs TRBV29-1 and TRBJ2-7; D possibly corresponds to TRBD2 (6 bases). V shed 4 bases and J shed 3 bases, with 10 bases lying between them. In germline, CDR1 is SQVTM, CDR2 ANQGSEA. CDR3 length: 12 residues. The DNA for the CDR3 is TGCAGCGTTGGTGAGGGAGGCTACGAGCAGTACTTC. The encoded protein is CSVGEGGYEQYF.

The chain employs TRBV6-5 and TRBJ1-3; TRBD1 matches at 7 bases. From germline, CDR1 is MNHEY and CDR2 SVGAGI. The junction had 8 bases not matched to a gene; V was cut back by 8 bases and J by 7 bases. This CDR3 has 13 residues. CDR3 bases: TGTGCCAGCCAACAGGGACAGCTCAACACCATATATTTT. It translates to CASQQGQLNTIYF.

The V call is TRBV4-2, the J call TRBJ1-5; 9 nucleotides line up with TRBD1. Looked up from germline, CDR1 is LGHNA and CDR2 is YNFKEQ. The CDR3 is 17 residues long. The ends lost 0 bases at V and 7 bases at J; junction bases unmatched: 10. The CDR3 coding sequence is TGTGCCAGCAGCCAAGAAGGAACAGGGGGCGCGGGGCAGCCCCAGCATTTT. Its translation is CASSQEGTGGAGQPQHF.

The chain combines TRBV5-1 with TRBJ2-2; 8 nucleotides align to TRBD2. The V gene end was trimmed by 4 bases and the J gene end by 2 bases; junction bases not matched to a gene: 7. There are 16 residues in the CDR3. Germline CDR1 SGHRS, CDR2 YFSETQ. CDR3 sequence: CASSLTSGRNTGELFF. CDR3 DNA: TGCGCCAGCAGCCTTACTAGCGGTCGAAACACCGGGGAGCTGTTTTTT.

This chain links TRBV11-3 with TRBJ1-1, with D possibly being TRBD1 (5 bases). V shed 5 bases and J shed 5 bases, with 12 bases lying between them. Germline V gives CDR1 SGHNT, CDR2 YENEEA. This CDR3 comprises 13 residues. The CDR3, as DNA: TGTGCCAGCAGCCCCGGGGGGGGGACTGAAGCTTTCTTT. Translation: CASSPGGGTEAFF.

This chain connects TRBV5-1 to TRBJ2-5, with a tentative D call TRBD1 (6 bases). Germline V gene lookup returns CDR1 SGHRS and CDR2 YFSETQ. The V and J ends lost 0 bases and 2 bases respectively, with 8 bases between them. This CDR3 region has 14 residues. The DNA for the CDR3 is TGCGCCAGCAGCTTGGGGACAGCACAAGAGACCCAGTACTTC. Translation: CASSLGTAQETQYF.

This chain connects TRBV6-4 to TRBJ1-2; the D gene is possibly TRBD1 (6 bases). With 2 bases removed from V and 3 bases from J, the gap between germline ends came to 13 bases. Germline-derived CDR1 and CDR2 are MRHNA and SNTAGT. This CDR3 has 15 amino acids. CDR3 sequence (DNA): TGTGCCAGCAGTGACCCGGGACACGGCCACTATGGCTACACCTTC. This translates into CASSDPGHGHYGYTF.

This clone was seen a single time. The chain employs TRBV2 and TRBJ2-2, with 7 bases matching TRBD1. V lost 8 bases to trimming and J lost 6 bases; unmatched junction nucleotides: 12. Germline V gene data show CDR1 as SNHLY and CDR2 as FYNNEI. CDR3 length equals 15 residues. Here the CDR3 DNA reads TGTGCCAGCGTTCCTGACAGGGCGGGCGCCGGGGAGCTGTTTTTT. This gives the protein CASVPDRAGAGELFF.

The V and J genes are TRBV18 and TRBJ1-1; D gene uncertain. Trimming took off 6 bases at V and 5 bases at J, with 13 bases between the two ends. CDR1 KGHSH and CDR2 LQKENI come from the germline V gene. This CDR3 is built from 13 residues. CDR3 loop: CASSPGRETEAFF. The CDR3 DNA reads as TGTGCCAGCTCCCCGGGGAGGGAGACTGAAGCTTTCTTT.

This clone was counted only a few times. The chain employs TRBV18 and TRBJ2-7, with D possibly matching TRBD1 (6 bases). This CDR3 is 16 amino acids long. Germline V gives CDR1 KGHSH, CDR2 LQKENI. Trimming took 3 bases from V and 2 from J, leaving 17 bases between them. The CDR3 DNA follows: TGTGCCAGCTCACCCGACTGGGGGCGGCAGGCCTACGAGCAGTACTTC. This translates into CASSPDWGRQAYEQYF.